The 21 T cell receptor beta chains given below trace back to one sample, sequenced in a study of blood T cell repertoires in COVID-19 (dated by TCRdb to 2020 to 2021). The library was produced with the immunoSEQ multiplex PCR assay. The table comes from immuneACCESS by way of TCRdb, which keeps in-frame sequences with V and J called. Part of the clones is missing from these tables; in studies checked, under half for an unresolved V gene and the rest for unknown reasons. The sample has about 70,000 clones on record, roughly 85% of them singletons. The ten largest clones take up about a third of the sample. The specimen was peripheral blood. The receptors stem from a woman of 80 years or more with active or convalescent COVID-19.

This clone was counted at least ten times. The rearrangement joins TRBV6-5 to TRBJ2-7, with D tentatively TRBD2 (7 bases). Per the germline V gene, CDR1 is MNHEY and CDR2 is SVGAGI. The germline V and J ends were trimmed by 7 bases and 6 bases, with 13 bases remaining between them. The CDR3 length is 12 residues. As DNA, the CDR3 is TGTGCCAGCAACGAAGGGGGGGGCGAGCAGTACTTC. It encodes CASNEGGGEQYF.

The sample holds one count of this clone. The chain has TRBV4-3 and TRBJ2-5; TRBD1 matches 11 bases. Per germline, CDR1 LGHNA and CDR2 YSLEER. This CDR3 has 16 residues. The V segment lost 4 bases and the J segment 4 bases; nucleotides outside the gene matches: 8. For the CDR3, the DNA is TGCGCCAGCAGCCGCGGGACAGGGGGACTCTCAGAGACCCAGTACTTC. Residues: CASSRGTGGLSETQYF.

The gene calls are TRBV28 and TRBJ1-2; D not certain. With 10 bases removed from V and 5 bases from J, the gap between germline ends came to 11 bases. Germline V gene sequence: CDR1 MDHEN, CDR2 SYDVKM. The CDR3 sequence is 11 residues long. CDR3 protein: CATSHSYGYTF. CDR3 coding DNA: TGTGCCACCTCGCATAGTTATGGCTACACCTTC.

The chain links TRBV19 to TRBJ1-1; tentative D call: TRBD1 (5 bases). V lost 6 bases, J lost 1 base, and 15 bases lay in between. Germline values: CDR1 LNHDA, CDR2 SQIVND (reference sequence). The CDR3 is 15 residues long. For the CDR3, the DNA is TGTGCCAGTAGAAAAGAAGGACACCCGAACACTGAAGCTTTCTTT. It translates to CASRKEGHPNTEAFF.

Here the CDR3 DNA reads TGTGCCAGCAGGCCGAGCACCACCTACAATGAGCAGTTCTTC. Protein sequence: CASRPSTTYNEQFF. This chain uses TRBV28 with TRBJ2-1; D not resolved. The CDR3 contains 14 residues. V lost 6 bases and J lost 2, with 11 bases in between. Germline loops: CDR1 MDHEN, CDR2 SYDVKM.

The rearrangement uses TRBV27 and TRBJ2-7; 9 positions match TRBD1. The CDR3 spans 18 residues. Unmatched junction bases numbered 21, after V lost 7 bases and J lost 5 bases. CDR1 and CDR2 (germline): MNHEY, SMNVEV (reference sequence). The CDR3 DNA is TGTGCCAGCACTCCTCGCGTATACCCGGGACAGGGTAGGAACGAGCAGTACTTC. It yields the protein CASTPRVYPGQGRNEQYF.

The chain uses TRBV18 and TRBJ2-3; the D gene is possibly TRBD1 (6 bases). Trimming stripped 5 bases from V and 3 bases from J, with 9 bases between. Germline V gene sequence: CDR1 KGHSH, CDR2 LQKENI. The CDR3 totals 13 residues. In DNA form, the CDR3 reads TGTGCCAGCTCAATTCAGGGGACAGATACGCAGTATTTT. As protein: CASSIQGTDTQYF. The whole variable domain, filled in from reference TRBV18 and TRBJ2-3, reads NAGVMQNPRHLVRRRGQEARLRCSPMKGHSHVYWYRQLPEEGLKFMVYLQKENIIDESGMPKERFSAEFPKEGPSILRIQQVVRGDSAAYFCASSIQGTDTQYFGPGTRLTVL.

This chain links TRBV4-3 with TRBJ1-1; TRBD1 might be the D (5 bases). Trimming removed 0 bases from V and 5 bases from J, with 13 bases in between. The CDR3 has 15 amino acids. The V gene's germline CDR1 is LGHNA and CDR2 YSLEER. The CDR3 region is CASSQDSGPRTEAFF. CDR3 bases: TGCGCCAGCAGCCAAGATTCAGGGCCCAGGACTGAAGCTTTCTTT.

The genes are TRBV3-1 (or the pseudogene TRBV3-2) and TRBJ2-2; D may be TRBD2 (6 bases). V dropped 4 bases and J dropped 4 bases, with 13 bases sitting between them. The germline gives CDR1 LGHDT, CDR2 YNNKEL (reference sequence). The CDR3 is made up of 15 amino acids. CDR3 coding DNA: TGTGCCAGCAGCCGGGATAGCGGTCTCACCGGGGAGCTGTTTTTT. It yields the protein CASSRDSGLTGELFF.

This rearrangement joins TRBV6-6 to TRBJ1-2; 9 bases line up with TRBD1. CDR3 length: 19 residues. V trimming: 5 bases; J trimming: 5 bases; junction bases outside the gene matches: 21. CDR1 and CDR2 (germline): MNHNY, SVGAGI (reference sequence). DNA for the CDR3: TGTGCCAGCAGTCCCACAGGGGGCGTCCGTCGTTTTGAGAAATATGGCTACACCTTC. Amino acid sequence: CASSPTGGVRRFEKYGYTF.

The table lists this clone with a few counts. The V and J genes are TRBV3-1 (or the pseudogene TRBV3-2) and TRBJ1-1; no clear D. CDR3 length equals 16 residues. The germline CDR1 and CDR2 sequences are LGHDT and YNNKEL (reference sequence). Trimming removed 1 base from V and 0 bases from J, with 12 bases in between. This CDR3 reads CASSQGSPGMNTEAFF. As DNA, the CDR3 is TGTGCCAGCAGCCAAGGATCTCCCGGTATGAACACTGAAGCTTTCTTT.

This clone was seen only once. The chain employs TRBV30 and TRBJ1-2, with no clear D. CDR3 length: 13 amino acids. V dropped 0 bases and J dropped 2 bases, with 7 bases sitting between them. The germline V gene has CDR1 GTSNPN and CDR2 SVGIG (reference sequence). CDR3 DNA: TGTGCCTGGAGTGTAGAGTCAAACTATGGCTACACCTTC. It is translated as CAWSVESNYGYTF.

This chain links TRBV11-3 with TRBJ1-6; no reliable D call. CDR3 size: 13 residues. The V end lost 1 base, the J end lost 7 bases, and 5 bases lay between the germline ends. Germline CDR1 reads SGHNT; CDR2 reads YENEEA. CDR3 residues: CASSLALNSPLHF. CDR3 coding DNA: TGTGCCAGCAGCTTAGCCCTAAATTCACCCCTCCACTTT.

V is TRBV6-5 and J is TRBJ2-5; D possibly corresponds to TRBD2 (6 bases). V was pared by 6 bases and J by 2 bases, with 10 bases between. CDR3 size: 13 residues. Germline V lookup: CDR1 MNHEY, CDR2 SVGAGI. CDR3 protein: CASSGTVQETQYF. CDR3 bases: TGTGCCAGCAGCGGGACTGTACAAGAGACCCAGTACTTC.

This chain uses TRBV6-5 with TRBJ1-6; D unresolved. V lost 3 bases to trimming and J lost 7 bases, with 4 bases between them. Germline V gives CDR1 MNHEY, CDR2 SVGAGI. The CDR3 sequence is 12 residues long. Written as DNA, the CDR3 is TGTGCCAGCAGTTATCAGAATTCACCCCTCCACTTT. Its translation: CASSYQNSPLHF.

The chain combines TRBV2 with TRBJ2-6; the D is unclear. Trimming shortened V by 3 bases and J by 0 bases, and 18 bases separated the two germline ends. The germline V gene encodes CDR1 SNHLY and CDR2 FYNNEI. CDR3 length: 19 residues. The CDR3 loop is CASSDPQEQNLSGANVLTF. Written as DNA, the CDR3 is TGTGCCAGCAGTGACCCGCAGGAACAAAACCTCTCTGGGGCCAACGTCCTGACTTTC.

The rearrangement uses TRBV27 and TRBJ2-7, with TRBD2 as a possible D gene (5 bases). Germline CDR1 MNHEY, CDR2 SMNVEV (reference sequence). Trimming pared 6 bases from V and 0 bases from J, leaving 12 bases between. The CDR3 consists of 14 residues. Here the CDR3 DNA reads TGTGCCAGCAGACCCCGGACTGCCTCCTACGAGCAGTACTTC. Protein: CASRPRTASYEQYF.

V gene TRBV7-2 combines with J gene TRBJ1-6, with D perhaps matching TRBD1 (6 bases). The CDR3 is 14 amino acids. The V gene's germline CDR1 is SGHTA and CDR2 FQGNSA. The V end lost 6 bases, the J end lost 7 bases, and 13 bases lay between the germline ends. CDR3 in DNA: TGTGCCAGCAGTAATGACAGGCCGAATTCACCCCTCCACTTT. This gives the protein CASSNDRPNSPLHF.

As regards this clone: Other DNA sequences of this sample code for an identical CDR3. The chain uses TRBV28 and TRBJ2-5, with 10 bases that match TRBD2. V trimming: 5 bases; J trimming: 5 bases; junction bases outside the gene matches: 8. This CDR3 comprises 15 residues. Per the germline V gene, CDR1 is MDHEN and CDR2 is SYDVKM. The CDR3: CASSPSGGAGETQYF. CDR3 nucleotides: TGTGCCAGCAGTCCGAGCGGGGGGGCCGGTGAGACCCAGTACTTC. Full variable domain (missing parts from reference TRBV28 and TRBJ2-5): DVKVTQSSRYLVKRTGEKVFLECVQDMDHENMFWYRQDPGLGLRLIYFSYDVKMKEKGDIPEGYSVSREKKERFSLILESASTNQTSMYLCASSPSGGAGETQYFGPGTRLLVL.

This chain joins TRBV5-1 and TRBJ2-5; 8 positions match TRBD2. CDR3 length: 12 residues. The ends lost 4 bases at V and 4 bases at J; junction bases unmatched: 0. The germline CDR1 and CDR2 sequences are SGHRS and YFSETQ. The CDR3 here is CASSAGGETQYF. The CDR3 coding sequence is TGCGCCAGCAGCGCGGGGGGAGAGACCCAGTACTTC. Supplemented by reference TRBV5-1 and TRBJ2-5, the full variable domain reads KAGVTQTPRYLIKTRGQQVTLSCSPISGHRSVSWYQQTPGQGLQFLFEYFSETQRNKGNFPGRFSGRQFSNSRSEMNVSTLELGDSALYLCASSAGGETQYFGPGTRLLVL.

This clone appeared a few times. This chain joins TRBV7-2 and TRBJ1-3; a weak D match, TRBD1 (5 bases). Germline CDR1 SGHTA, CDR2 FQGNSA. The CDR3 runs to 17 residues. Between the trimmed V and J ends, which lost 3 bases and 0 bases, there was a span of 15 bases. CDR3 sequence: CASSFARQILSGNTIYF. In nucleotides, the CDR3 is TGTGCCAGCAGCTTCGCCCGACAGATACTCTCTGGAAACACCATATATTTT.